This T cell receptor beta chain was identified in a study of T cell responses to AZD1222 COVID-19 vaccine. Sequencing used immunoSEQ multiplex PCR; TCRdb keeps in-frame clones, though not all of them. The table lists tens of thousands of clones, 75% to 95% of them singletons. This clone was detected only once. Sequences were derived from peripheral blood, sampled on day 0 of MenACWY control vaccination. The receptor's source is an adult in good health.

The CDR3 sequence is CASSYPPSGQPQHF. CDR3 in DNA: TGTGCCAGCAGTTACCCTCCTAGTGGGCAGCCCCAGCATTTT. The chain uses TRBV6-2 or TRBV6-3 and TRBJ1-5, with D unresolved. This CDR3 spans 14 amino acids. The V end lost 2 bases, the J end lost 7 bases, and 12 bases lay between the germline ends. Germline V gene data show CDR1 as MNHEY and CDR2 as SVGEGT.